This entry concerns a single TCR beta chain. Germline V lookup: CDR1 SGHRS, CDR2 YFSETQ. The CDR3 contains 14 residues. V shed 2 bases and J 7 bases; nucleotides not matched to a gene: 9. The data originate from a study of radiation and T cells in renal cell carcinoma. Time point meaning: blood 4 weeks post-SBRT, at nephrectomy. Treatment meaning: 15 Gy SBRT to primary tumor, nephrectomy 4 weeks later. TCRdb's table, derived via immunoSEQ multiplex PCR, lists solely in-frame clones and lacks some. The sample has roughly 45,000 clones, 70% to 85% seen once. The clonotype originates from a woman in her seventies with renal cell carcinoma. This specimen consisted of blood, obtained from a patient whose treatment included radiotherapy and nephrectomy. This chain links TRBV5-1 with TRBJ2-7, with 7 bases matching TRBD1. CDR3 loop: CASSFTGESTEQYF. The CDR3 DNA is TGCGCCAGCAGCTTCACAGGGGAGAGTACAGAGCAGTACTTC.